Below, 31 T cell receptor beta chains from the same sample are listed, as sequenced in a study of blood T cell repertoires in COVID-19. This table comes from immunoSEQ multiplex PCR, and its TCRdb copy is limited to in-frame clones, with some not included. The sample shows roughly 150,000 clones, around 80% of them seen only once. Sequenced material: PBMCs or T cells enriched from blood (not recorded which). These receptors all stem from a man aged 35-49 years who had recovered from COVID-19.

The rearrangement uses TRBV7-6 and TRBJ2-5, with 7 bases that match TRBD2. The germline V gene encodes CDR1 SGHVS and CDR2 FNYEAQ. CDR3 length equals 14 residues. V gave up 5 bases and J gave up 2 bases; unmatched junction bases: 5. CDR3 sequence reads: CASSVGTTQETQYF. CDR3 coding DNA: TGTGCCAGCAGCGTCGGGACTACTCAAGAGACCCAGTACTTC. Variable domain in full (rest from reference TRBV7-6 and TRBJ2-5): GAGVSQSPRYKVTKRGQDVALRCDPISGHVSLYWYRQALGQGPEFLTYFNYEAQQDKSGLPNDRFSAERPEGSISTLTIQRTEQRDSAMYRCASSVGTTQETQYFGPGTRLLVL.

The CDR3 bases are TGTGCCTGGAGTCAGCGGGGGGGCCGAGAGACCCAGTACTTC. It is translated as CAWSQRGGRETQYF. V usage is TRBV30 and J usage is TRBJ2-5; 10 bases agree with TRBD2. The length of the CDR3 is 14 residues. The germline CDR1 and CDR2 sequences are GTSNPN and SVGIG (reference sequence). V shed 2 bases and J 4 bases; nucleotides not matched to a gene: 4.

This clone was seen a handful of times. The chain recombines TRBV7-9 with TRBJ2-2, with a tentative D call TRBD1 (6 bases). The V end lost 6 bases, the J end lost 1 base, and 24 bases lay between the germline ends. There are 19 residues in the CDR3. CDR1 is SEHNR, CDR2 FQNEAQ, per germline (reference sequence). The CDR3 loop reads CASRERGNRVNLNTGELFF. The CDR3 nucleotides read TGTGCCAGCAGGGAGAGGGGGAACCGGGTGAACCTGAACACCGGGGAGCTGTTTTTT.

Turning to this clone: Other DNA sequences in the sample encode the same CDR3. The chain combines TRBV12-3 or TRBV12-4 with TRBJ1-2; the D gene is possibly TRBD1 (5 bases). The CDR3 length is 13 residues. The ends were cut back, 2 bases at V and 2 bases at J, with 6 bases in the middle. The CDR3 DNA reads as TGTGCCAGCAGTTTACAGGGAAACTATGGCTACACCTTC. This translates into CASSLQGNYGYTF.

V and J are TRBV30 and TRBJ2-1; 10 nucleotides agree with TRBD2. Germline V gene sequence: CDR1 GTSNPN, CDR2 SVGIG (reference sequence). The CDR3 contains 17 residues. Germline trimming cut 2 bases from V and 9 bases from J; bases unmatched to any gene: 16. DNA for the CDR3: TGTGCCTGGAGTCACCAGACAACTAGCGGGGTTTTGGGTGAGCAGTTCTTC. This codes for CAWSHQTTSGVLGEQFF.

The rearrangement uses TRBV11-3 and TRBJ2-2, with D possibly matching TRBD2 (7 bases). This CDR3 is built from 17 residues. Looked up from germline, CDR1 is SGHNT and CDR2 is YENEEA. Trimming took 3 bases from V and 4 from J, leaving 18 bases between them. The CDR3 DNA sequence: TGTGCCAGCAGCTTGAGGGCGGGGGCAGCGACCACCGGGGAGCTGTTTTTT. Translating gives CASSLRAGAATTGELFF.

This chain joins TRBV6-5 and TRBJ2-3; D might be TRBD2 (7 bases). CDR1 is MNHEY and CDR2 is SVGAGI in the germline V gene. Between the trimmed V and J ends, which lost 4 bases and 0 bases, there was a span of 11 bases. The length of the CDR3 is 15 residues. The CDR3 DNA follows: TGTGCCAGCAGTTTCGGGGGGACAAGCACAGATACGCAGTATTTT. Translation gives CASSFGGTSTDTQYF.

V and J are TRBV14 and TRBJ2-7, with 9 bases matching TRBD1. Germline V gene sequence: CDR1 SGHDN, CDR2 FVKESK. The V and J ends lost 0 bases and 5 bases, in that order; junction bases with no gene match: 8. The CDR3 is 16 amino acids. The CDR3 region is CASSQDMGTGWNEQYF. CDR3 nucleotides: TGTGCCAGCAGCCAAGATATGGGGACAGGGTGGAACGAGCAGTACTTC.

This chain uses TRBV5-1 with TRBJ2-5, with D tentatively TRBD1 (5 bases). This CDR3 contains 16 residues. Germline CDR1 SGHRS, CDR2 YFSETQ. The ends were cut back, 0 bases at V and 0 bases at J, with 12 bases in the middle. In DNA, the CDR3 is TGCGCCAGCAGCTTGGCGGCCAGGGCGGACCAAGAGACCCAGTACTTC. This encodes CASSLAARADQETQYF.

The V gene is TRBV9, the J gene TRBJ1-3, with D perhaps TRBD1 (5 bases). Germline CDR1 and CDR2: SGDLS and YYNGEE. The ends were cut back, 0 bases at V and 3 bases at J, with 13 bases in the middle. The CDR3 loop spans 16 amino acids. This CDR3 is CASSVVPRVGGNTIYF. The CDR3 bases are TGTGCCAGCAGCGTAGTTCCCAGGGTTGGTGGAAACACCATATATTTT.

DNA for the CDR3: TGCAGCGTTGAGAAAGGGAACGGACAGGCCAGTGGCGAAGCTTTCTTT. It encodes CSVEKGNGQASGEAFF. The chain carries TRBV29-1 and TRBJ1-1, with 7 nucleotides matching TRBD1. Germline assignment: CDR1 SQVTM and CDR2 ANQGSEA. CDR3 size: 16 residues. The V gene end was trimmed by 3 bases and the J gene end by 8 bases; junction bases not matched to a gene: 18.

V is TRBV4-2 and J is TRBJ2-5; 9 bases agree with TRBD2. CDR3 length: 14 amino acids. J gave up 9 bases and V 0 bases, and 5 bases lay outside the gene matches. The germline V gene encodes CDR1 LGHNA and CDR2 YNFKEQ. CDR3 nucleotides: TGTGCCAGCAGCCAAGAAGCGGGCGGGGGGGCCCAGTACTTC. Its translation is CASSQEAGGGAQYF.

The rearrangement joins TRBV5-4 to TRBJ2-6; no definite D call. The CDR3 has 15 amino acids. V dropped 2 bases and J dropped 9 bases, with 15 bases sitting between them. Germline V gene sequence: CDR1 SGHNT, CDR2 YYREEE (reference sequence). CDR3 nucleotide sequence: TGTGCCAGCAGCTTTCTGACGGTCCGCGGCAACGTCCTGACTTTC. This codes for CASSFLTVRGNVLTF. The complete variable domain, with remaining parts taken from reference TRBV5-4 and TRBJ2-6, reads ETGVTQSPTHLIKTRGQQVTLRCSSQSGHNTVSWYQQALGQGPQFIFQYYREEENGRGNFPPRFSGLQFPNYSSELNVNALELDDSALYLCASSFLTVRGNVLTFGAGSRLTVL.

The V gene is TRBV5-1, the J gene TRBJ2-3; possibly TRBD2 for D (6 bases). The V end was cut by 0 bases, the J end by 0 bases, with 17 bases between. This CDR3 is built from 18 residues. CDR1 is SGHRS, CDR2 YFSETQ, per germline. CDR3 in amino acids: CASSLGRRGITSTDTQYF. The CDR3 DNA sequence: TGCGCCAGCAGCTTGGGTCGACGGGGGATTACTAGCACAGATACGCAGTATTTT.

V is TRBV5-5 and J is TRBJ1-5, with D uncertain. This CDR3 has 14 amino acids. V lost 1 base and J 2 bases, leaving 7 bases between the germline ends. Germline V lookup: CDR1 SGHKS, CDR2 YYEKEE (reference sequence). The CDR3 loop reads CASSLSGGNQPQHF. CDR3 DNA sequence: TGTGCCAGCAGCTTGAGCGGGGGCAATCAGCCCCAGCATTTT.

This clone was observed a handful of times. CDR3 protein: CASSLTGGSSYNEQFF. CDR3 nucleotide sequence: TGTGCCAGCAGCTTAACAGGGGGAAGCTCCTACAATGAGCAGTTCTTC. This rearrangement joins TRBV7-3 to TRBJ2-1, with D perhaps matching TRBD1 (6 bases). V was pared by 0 bases and J by 0 bases, with 9 bases between. Germline CDR1 SGHTA, CDR2 FQGTGA. CDR3 length: 16 residues.

The chain joins TRBV29-1 to TRBJ2-5; 11 bases line up with TRBD2. The V gene's germline CDR1 is SQVTM and CDR2 ANQGSEA. V was clipped by 1 base and J by 2 bases; unmatched bases: 6. The CDR3 runs 16 residues. CDR3: CSVEAGGTSGQETQYF. CDR3 DNA sequence: TGCAGCGTTGAAGCGGGCGGGACTAGCGGTCAAGAGACCCAGTACTTC.

This clone has only one observation. J is TRBJ2-1 and V is TRBV29-1; TRBD2 is a possible D gene (6 bases). This CDR3 is 14 amino acids long. Germline CDR1 SQVTM, CDR2 ANQGSEA. Trimming removed 7 bases from V and 5 bases from J, with 18 bases in between. In nucleotides, the CDR3 is TGCAGCGCCCGCGGGACCGAACAAGACAATGAGCAGTTCTTC. Translation gives CSARGTEQDNEQFF.

This sequence joins TRBV6-5 and TRBJ1-2, with 8 bases aligning to TRBD1. With V trimmed by 6 bases and J by 5 bases, 5 bases remained unmatched. This CDR3 spans 13 amino acids. Germline CDR1 reads MNHEY; CDR2 reads SVGAGI. The CDR3 sequence is CASSDRGSYGYTF. As DNA, the CDR3 is TGTGCCAGCAGCGACAGGGGTTCGTATGGCTACACCTTC.

This chain connects TRBV5-8 to TRBJ2-3, with TRBD2 as a possible D gene (6 bases). There are 16 residues in the CDR3. V was cut by 1 base and J by 1 base, with 13 bases left in between. CDR1 and CDR2 from the germline V gene are SGHTS and YDEGEE. CDR3 nucleotide sequence: TGTGCCAGCAGCTTGCGGTCGGCTAGCGGCACAGATACGCAGTATTTT. It translates to CASSLRSASGTDTQYF.

This chain links TRBV9 with TRBJ2-7; D not certain. Germline assignment: CDR1 SGDLS and CDR2 YYNGEE. Trimming cost V 2 bases and J 7 bases, with 22 bases left between them. The CDR3 runs to 16 residues. The CDR3 DNA sequence: TGTGCCAGCAGCGTGGCCCCGGATGGAGTTCCGCGGGAGCAGTACTTC. Encoded protein: CASSVAPDGVPREQYF. The full variable domain, with the rest looked up from reference TRBV9 and TRBJ2-7, is DSGVTQTPKHLITATGQRVTLRCSPRSGDLSVYWYQQSLDQGLQFLIQYYNGEERAKGNILERFSAQQFPDLHSELNLSSLELGDSALYFCASSVAPDGVPREQYFGPGTRLTVT.

V usage is TRBV30 and J usage is TRBJ1-2; the D is unclear. The CDR3 is made up of 13 amino acids. The V and J ends lost 3 bases and 7 bases respectively, with 15 bases between them. Germline CDR1 and CDR2: GTSNPN and SVGIG (reference sequence). DNA for the CDR3: TGTGCCTGGAGGATTCAGGCGATTGGTGGCTACACCTTC. Translating it yields CAWRIQAIGGYTF.

CDR3 in amino acids: CAWGGRAGQALYEQYF. The DNA of the CDR3 is TGTGCCTGGGGGGGGAGAGCGGGACAGGCCCTATACGAGCAGTACTTC. V and J are TRBV30 and TRBJ2-7, with D possibly being TRBD1 (8 bases). CDR1 and CDR2 (germline): GTSNPN, SVGIG (reference sequence). The V end lost 5 bases, the J end lost 4 bases, and 24 bases lay between the germline ends. This CDR3 contains 16 residues.

In this sample, this clone turned up once. The chain uses TRBV6-5 and TRBJ2-5; 9 bases line up with TRBD1. Trimming at V came to 10 bases and at J to 2 bases, leaving 8 bases not matched to a gene. From germline, CDR1 is MNHEY and CDR2 SVGAGI. This CDR3 spans 14 amino acids. Here the CDR3 reads CATRPDRGQETQYF. CDR3 sequence (DNA): TGTGCCACTCGACCGGACAGGGGACAAGAGACCCAGTACTTC.

The J gene is TRBJ1-5, the V gene TRBV21-1; the table's D call, TRBD1, has no DNA check behind it. TRBV21-1 is an annotated pseudogene. This CDR3 is 14 amino acids long. CDR3 nucleotides: TGTGCCAGCAGCAAGCAAGGGGAAGATCAGCCCCAGCATTTT. Its protein product is CASSKQGEDQPQHF.

V usage is TRBV7-8 and J usage is TRBJ1-5; D not resolved. This CDR3 has 14 amino acids. Germline V gives CDR1 SGHVS, CDR2 FQNEAQ. V was cut by 3 bases and J by 5 bases, with 11 bases left in between. The chain's CDR3 is CASSLQVPDQPQHF. The CDR3 bases are TGTGCCAGCAGCTTGCAGGTTCCTGATCAGCCCCAGCATTTT.

The chain carries TRBV19 and TRBJ1-5, with D maybe TRBD1 (6 bases). CDR1 LNHDA and CDR2 SQIVND come from the germline V gene (reference sequence). V was cut by 3 bases and J by 4 bases, with 16 bases left in between. The CDR3 sequence is 16 residues long. CDR3 residues: CASSINGAGANQPQHF. The CDR3 DNA is TGTGCCAGTAGTATCAATGGCGCAGGGGCGAATCAGCCCCAGCATTTT. Filled out from reference TRBV19 and TRBJ1-5, the complete variable domain reads DGGITQSPKYLFRKEGQNVTLSCEQNLNHDAMYWYRQDPGQGLRLIYYSQIVNDFQKGDIAEGYSVSREKKESFPLTVTSAQKNPTAFYLCASSINGAGANQPQHFGDGTRLSIL.

The chain recombines TRBV19 with TRBJ2-7, with 7 bases matching TRBD1. The germline V gene has CDR1 LNHDA and CDR2 SQIVND (reference sequence). The CDR3 is made up of 16 amino acids. Trimming removed 6 bases from V and 4 bases from J; junction bases left unmatched: 15. DNA for the CDR3: TGTGCCAGTAGAAAGAGCTACACGGACAGGCCTTACGAGCAGTACTTC. It encodes CASRKSYTDRPYEQYF. Combining the CDR3 with reference TRBV19 and TRBJ2-7 gives the whole variable domain DGGITQSPKYLFRKEGQNVTLSCEQNLNHDAMYWYRQDPGQGLRLIYYSQIVNDFQKGDIAEGYSVSREKKESFPLTVTSAQKNPTAFYLCASRKSYTDRPYEQYFGPGTRLTVT.

The J gene is TRBJ2-7, the V gene TRBV4-2; D may be TRBD2 (5 bases). Germline CDR1 LGHNA, CDR2 YNFKEQ. There are 14 residues in the CDR3. V lost 0 bases and J lost 6, with 12 bases in between. The DNA for the CDR3 is TGTGCCAGCAGCCAAGATCCCCCCCGGGGCGAGCAGTACTTC. It specifies CASSQDPPRGEQYF.

The chain carries TRBV5-4 and TRBJ2-2; D perhaps matches TRBD2 (5 bases). V shed 4 bases and J shed 4 bases, with 14 bases lying between them. The CDR3 runs 15 residues. Per the germline V gene, CDR1 is SGHNT and CDR2 is YYREEE (reference sequence). The CDR3 protein is CASSPPPTSTGELFF. The CDR3, as DNA: TGTGCCAGCAGCCCCCCCCCTACTAGCACCGGGGAGCTGTTTTTT.

V and J are TRBV5-1 and TRBJ2-7; D is perhaps TRBD2 (5 bases). Deletions cut 0 bases from V and 6 bases from J, with 16 bases between. The germline CDR1 and CDR2 sequences are SGHRS and YFSETQ. The CDR3 contains 15 residues. This CDR3 is CASSLALGSPPEQYF. Here the CDR3 DNA reads TGCGCCAGCAGCTTGGCACTAGGGAGTCCCCCCGAGCAGTACTTC.